These T cell receptor beta chains were read from a single sample in a study of blood T cell repertoires in COVID-19. The method was immunoSEQ multiplex PCR; TCRdb's version includes in-frame clones alone and lacks a portion of them. The data contain 65,000 to 80,000 clones, 86% of them singletons. Sequenced material: peripheral blood. The source is a man younger than 45 with acute or convalescent COVID-19. Each CDR3 is given with its conserved first and last residue. Fields, in order: D gene, V gene, J gene, clone size, CDR3 DNA, CDR3 protein. A D gene is named only where the DNA matches it firmly. A row's size may be missing; if present it is once, few, many or a size class.

d_call: TRBD1
v_call: TRBV18
j_call: TRBJ2-5
clone_size: -
cdr3_nt: TGTGCCAGCTCACCAGGGACAGGAACCCCCAGGGAGACCCAGTACTTC
cdr3_aa: CASSPGTGTPRETQYF

d_call: TRBD2
v_call: TRBV27
j_call: TRBJ2-1
clone_size: few
cdr3_nt: TGTGCCAGCAGTTTGGCGGGAGGGGATTACAATGAGCAGTTCTTC
cdr3_aa: CASSLAGGDYNEQFF

d_call: TRBD1
v_call: TRBV12-3/TRBV12-4
j_call: TRBJ1-2
clone_size: -
cdr3_nt: TGTGCCAGCAGTTTGTGGCAGGGGGCAGGTTACACCTTC
cdr3_aa: CASSLWQGAGYTF

d_call: -
v_call: TRBV29-1
j_call: TRBJ1-1
clone_size: -
cdr3_nt: TGCAGCGGGTTAGGACAGCTGAACACTGAAGCTTTCTTT
cdr3_aa: CSGLGQLNTEAFF

d_call: TRBD1
v_call: TRBV6-1
j_call: TRBJ1-1
clone_size: few
cdr3_nt: TGTGCCAGCAGTGAACGGGGGACAGGGGGCCCCCGGAACACTGAAGCTTTCTTT
cdr3_aa: CASSERGTGGPRNTEAFF

d_call: -
v_call: TRBV6-2/TRBV6-3
j_call: TRBJ2-5
clone_size: -
cdr3_nt: TGTGCCAGCAGTTTGGGGGGTGTCGTGGCCCAGTACTTC
cdr3_aa: CASSLGGVVAQYF

d_call: -
v_call: TRBV27
j_call: TRBJ1-5
clone_size: -
cdr3_nt: TGTGCCAGCAGTCTCCGGGACACCAATCAGCCCCAGCATTTT
cdr3_aa: CASSLRDTNQPQHF

d_call: -
v_call: TRBV6-1
j_call: TRBJ1-2
clone_size: -
cdr3_nt: TGTGCCAGCAGTGACCCGCTAATGAGAAACTATGGCTACACCTTC
cdr3_aa: CASSDPLMRNYGYTF

d_call: TRBD1
v_call: TRBV2
j_call: TRBJ2-5
clone_size: -
cdr3_nt: TGTGCCAGCAGTGATGGATTGACAGGGGACGGGACCCAGTACTTC
cdr3_aa: CASSDGLTGDGTQYF

d_call: TRBD2
v_call: TRBV6-6
j_call: TRBJ2-7
clone_size: -
cdr3_nt: TGTGCCAGCAGTCTAAGGACTAGCGGGAGGGTATTCGTTGGCGAGCAGTACTTC
cdr3_aa: CASSLRTSGRVFVGEQYF

d_call: -
v_call: TRBV20-1
j_call: TRBJ1-3
clone_size: once
cdr3_nt: TGCAGTGTACCCGGGAGAAACACCATATATTTT
cdr3_aa: CSVPGRNTIYF

d_call: TRBD2
v_call: TRBV5-4
j_call: TRBJ2-3
clone_size: -
cdr3_nt: TGTGCCAGCAGCTTGGGAGTAGCGGGGAGCACAGATACGCAGTATTTT
cdr3_aa: CASSLGVAGSTDTQYF

d_call: TRBD2
v_call: TRBV11-3
j_call: TRBJ2-1
clone_size: -
cdr3_nt: TGTGCCAGCAGCGGTAGCGGGAGGATGACCTACAATGAGCAGTTCTTC
cdr3_aa: CASSGSGRMTYNEQFF

d_call: TRBD2
v_call: TRBV9
j_call: TRBJ2-3
clone_size: -
cdr3_nt: TGTGCCAGCAGCGCAACTAGCGGGGTAACAGATACGCAGTATTTT
cdr3_aa: CASSATSGVTDTQYF

d_call: -
v_call: TRBV7-2
j_call: TRBJ1-5
clone_size: -
cdr3_nt: TGTGCCAGCAGCTCCTATAATCAGCCCCAGCATTTT
cdr3_aa: CASSSYNQPQHF

d_call: TRBD1
v_call: TRBV30
j_call: TRBJ1-1
clone_size: -
cdr3_nt: TGTGCCTGGAGTATGGGACAGCTGAACACTGAAGCTTTCTTT
cdr3_aa: CAWSMGQLNTEAFF

d_call: TRBD2
v_call: TRBV6-5
j_call: TRBJ2-1
clone_size: -
cdr3_nt: TGTGCCAGCGTGCCTAGCGGGTCCGGCCGTGTCCAGTTCTTC
cdr3_aa: CASVPSGSGRVQFF

d_call: TRBD2
v_call: TRBV7-2
j_call: TRBJ2-5
clone_size: -
cdr3_nt: TGTGCCAGCAGCTTATCACGGCGGGGCGGGGGAGAGACCCAGTACTTC
cdr3_aa: CASSLSRRGGGETQYF

d_call: TRBD1
v_call: TRBV4-1
j_call: TRBJ1-1
clone_size: -
cdr3_nt: TGCGCCAGCAGCCAAGTTTCTGGGACAGTGAACACTGAAGCTTTCTTT
cdr3_aa: CASSQVSGTVNTEAFF

d_call: TRBD2
v_call: TRBV5-1
j_call: TRBJ2-2
clone_size: -
cdr3_nt: TGCGCCAGCAGCGAGAAACTAGCGGGAGGGCCCACCGGGGAGCTGTTTTTT
cdr3_aa: CASSEKLAGGPTGELFF

d_call: -
v_call: TRBV28
j_call: TRBJ1-1
clone_size: once
cdr3_nt: TGTGCCAGCAGTCTACAGGGGAACACTGAAGCTTTCTTT
cdr3_aa: CASSLQGNTEAFF

d_call: TRBD1
v_call: TRBV6-5
j_call: TRBJ1-2
clone_size: -
cdr3_nt: TGTGCCAGCAGACAGGACAGGGCTTTAAACTATGGCTACACCTTC
cdr3_aa: CASRQDRALNYGYTF

d_call: TRBD1
v_call: TRBV6-5
j_call: TRBJ1-1
clone_size: once
cdr3_nt: TGTGCCAGCAGGCCGACAGGGCTGAACACTGAAGCTTTCTTT
cdr3_aa: CASRPTGLNTEAFF

d_call: -
v_call: TRBV24-1
j_call: TRBJ2-2
clone_size: -
cdr3_nt: TGTGCCACCAGTGATGGGGCAGGGATAGGGGAGCTGTTTTTT
cdr3_aa: CATSDGAGIGELFF

d_call: -
v_call: TRBV7-6
j_call: TRBJ1-2
clone_size: -
cdr3_nt: TGTGCCAGCAGCTTAGATCAACGGGGGGACTATGGCTACACCTTC
cdr3_aa: CASSLDQRGDYGYTF

d_call: -
v_call: TRBV20-1
j_call: TRBJ1-1
clone_size: -
cdr3_nt: TGCAGTGCTGGTGGGGCCCTACCGAACACTGAAGCTTTCTTT
cdr3_aa: CSAGGALPNTEAFF

d_call: TRBD1
v_call: TRBV4-1
j_call: TRBJ1-2
clone_size: once
cdr3_nt: TGCGCCAGCAGCCAAGATCCTCGCAGGGGGCATCACTATGGCTACACCTTC
cdr3_aa: CASSQDPRRGHHYGYTF

d_call: -
v_call: TRBV27
j_call: TRBJ2-3
clone_size: -
cdr3_nt: TGTGCCAGCAGTGATCGGGACATCACAGATACGCAGTATTTT
cdr3_aa: CASSDRDITDTQYF

d_call: -
v_call: TRBV14
j_call: TRBJ1-1
clone_size: -
cdr3_nt: TGTGCCAGCAGTAGTGGCACTGAAGCTTTCTTT
cdr3_aa: CASSSGTEAFF

d_call: TRBD2
v_call: TRBV6-2/TRBV6-3
j_call: TRBJ2-2
clone_size: -
cdr3_nt: TGTGCCAGCAGTACTCGGACTAGCGGGGGGGCCGGGACCGGGGAGCTGTTTTTT
cdr3_aa: CASSTRTSGGAGTGELFF

d_call: TRBD2
v_call: TRBV5-1
j_call: TRBJ2-1
clone_size: -
cdr3_nt: TGCGCCAGCAGCTTGGAACTAGCGGTCGGTGAGCAGTTCTTC
cdr3_aa: CASSLELAVGEQFF

d_call: -
v_call: TRBV30
j_call: TRBJ2-2
clone_size: few
cdr3_nt: TGTGCCTGGAGTGTACCTGTGGGAGGCGGCCCCGGGGAGCTGTTTTTT
cdr3_aa: CAWSVPVGGGPGELFF

d_call: -
v_call: TRBV10-3
j_call: TRBJ1-1
clone_size: -
cdr3_nt: TGTGCCATCAGTGAGTCCAGGGTAGGGACTGAAGCTTTCTTT
cdr3_aa: CAISESRVGTEAFF

d_call: -
v_call: TRBV7-2
j_call: TRBJ2-3
clone_size: -
cdr3_nt: TGTGCCAGCAGCTCGGACAGAGATACGCAGTATTTT
cdr3_aa: CASSSDRDTQYF

d_call: -
v_call: TRBV2
j_call: TRBJ2-7
clone_size: -
cdr3_nt: TGTGCCAGCAGCGAGCACCATCCCTACGAGCAGTACTTC
cdr3_aa: CASSEHHPYEQYF

d_call: TRBD1
v_call: TRBV3-1/TRBV3-2
j_call: TRBJ2-1
clone_size: -
cdr3_nt: TGTGCCAGCCTCAGTCAGGACAGGGTCGATGAGCAGTTCTTC
cdr3_aa: CASLSQDRVDEQFF

d_call: TRBD1
v_call: TRBV19
j_call: TRBJ1-2
clone_size: -
cdr3_nt: TGTGCCAGTAGATCGACAGGGACGTCGGGTGGCTACACCTTC
cdr3_aa: CASRSTGTSGGYTF

d_call: -
v_call: TRBV2
j_call: TRBJ1-2
clone_size: -
cdr3_nt: TGTGCCAGCACCGATCGTGGCACAACAGGCTATGGCTACACCTTC
cdr3_aa: CASTDRGTTGYGYTF

d_call: -
v_call: TRBV29-1
j_call: TRBJ1-2
clone_size: -
cdr3_nt: TGCAGCGTTCATGCGTGGTCGTATGGCTACACCTTC
cdr3_aa: CSVHAWSYGYTF

d_call: -
v_call: TRBV4-3
j_call: TRBJ2-3
clone_size: once
cdr3_nt: TGCGCCAGCAGCCAAGATTCAAACAGACCTTATGATACGCAGTATTTT
cdr3_aa: CASSQDSNRPYDTQYF

d_call: TRBD2
v_call: TRBV6-1
j_call: TRBJ2-4
clone_size: -
cdr3_nt: TGTGCCAGCAATAACGGGGGGGCGACCAAAAACATTCAGTACTTC
cdr3_aa: CASNNGGATKNIQYF

d_call: TRBD1
v_call: TRBV20-1
j_call: TRBJ1-4
clone_size: -
cdr3_nt: TGCAGTGCTAGTACCGGACAGGGTGGTGAAAAACTGTTTTTT
cdr3_aa: CSASTGQGGEKLFF

d_call: TRBD1
v_call: TRBV19
j_call: TRBJ2-6
clone_size: -
cdr3_nt: TGTGCCAGTAGTATGGGGACAGCTGGGGCCAACGTCCTGACTTTC
cdr3_aa: CASSMGTAGANVLTF

d_call: TRBD1
v_call: TRBV7-8
j_call: TRBJ2-5
clone_size: medium-sized
cdr3_nt: TGTGCCAGCAGCTTAGCTGAGGGGGCCGAGGGAGAGACCCAGTACTTC
cdr3_aa: CASSLAEGAEGETQYF

d_call: -
v_call: TRBV19
j_call: TRBJ1-5
clone_size: few
cdr3_nt: TGTGCCAGTAGTATCTTCGGGGAGTACAATCAGCCCCAGCATTTT
cdr3_aa: CASSIFGEYNQPQHF

d_call: -
v_call: TRBV19
j_call: TRBJ1-2
clone_size: -
cdr3_nt: TGTGCCAGTAGTATCGCAGGGGCGAGAGGCTACACCTTC
cdr3_aa: CASSIAGARGYTF

d_call: -
v_call: TRBV27
j_call: TRBJ1-2
clone_size: -
cdr3_nt: TGTGCCAGCAGTCCTATAGCGGGACTCTATGGCTACACCTTC
cdr3_aa: CASSPIAGLYGYTF

d_call: -
v_call: TRBV5-4
j_call: TRBJ1-6
clone_size: -
cdr3_nt: TGTGCCAGCAGCTTCACACCTTATAATTCACCCCTCCACTTT
cdr3_aa: CASSFTPYNSPLHF

d_call: -
v_call: TRBV15
j_call: TRBJ1-5
clone_size: -
cdr3_nt: TGTGCCACCAGCAGAGATGCGGGATTAAATCAGCCCCAGCATTTT
cdr3_aa: CATSRDAGLNQPQHF

d_call: -
v_call: TRBV4-3
j_call: TRBJ2-3
clone_size: -
cdr3_nt: TGCGCCAGCAGCCTACAAAACGGCGGGGTGCACACAGATACGCAGTATTTT
cdr3_aa: CASSLQNGGVHTDTQYF

d_call: TRBD1
v_call: TRBV10-3
j_call: TRBJ1-1
clone_size: -
cdr3_nt: TGTGCCATCAGGGGGGACAGTCAGAACACTGAAGCTTTCTTT
cdr3_aa: CAIRGDSQNTEAFF